This is a list of T cell receptor beta chains from one sample in a study of cytomegalovirus exposure and HLA in healthy donors. Clones were read by immunoSEQ multiplex PCR, and TCRdb kept only the in-frame ones, dropping some. The sample has around 200,000 clones, about 83% seen once. The specimen was PBMCs. The receptor source for this set is a man in his forties in good health and CMV-seronegative. The CDR3 runs from the conserved cysteine through the conserved F or W. D genes are given only for firm matches. The size of a clone is reported for some rows only, either as once, few or many, or as a class for expanded clones.

CDR3 DNA: TGCGCCAGCAGCCAAGAGGGCTTGGGCTACACCTTC
CDR3 protein: CASSQEGLGYTF
V gene: TRBV4-3
J gene: TRBJ1-2
clone size: NA
D gene: NA

CDR3 DNA: TGTGCCAGTAGTATAGATGGGGCGGGGTACGAGCAGTACTTC
CDR3 protein: CASSIDGAGYEQYF
V gene: TRBV19
J gene: TRBJ2-7
clone size: NA
D gene: NA

CDR3 DNA: TGTGCCAGCTCACCACAACCCCAGGCAAACTCTGGAAACACCATATATTTT
CDR3 protein: CASSPQPQANSGNTIYF
V gene: TRBV18
J gene: TRBJ1-3
clone size: NA
D gene: NA

CDR3 DNA: TGTGCCAGCAGCCTCACCGCCACCGGGACTAGCGGCTACGAGCAGTACTTC
CDR3 protein: CASSLTATGTSGYEQYF
V gene: TRBV12-1
J gene: TRBJ2-7
clone size: NA
D gene: NA

CDR3 DNA: TGCAGCGCTACACGGGGGGCAATCGTCAATGAGCAGTTCTTC
CDR3 protein: CSATRGAIVNEQFF
V gene: TRBV29-1
J gene: TRBJ2-1
clone size: few
D gene: NA

CDR3 DNA: TGTGCCAGTAGTAAACCCCCAGGTGTGTCCGGGGAGCTGTTTTTT
CDR3 protein: CASSKPPGVSGELFF
V gene: TRBV19
J gene: TRBJ2-2
clone size: NA
D gene: NA

CDR3 DNA: TGTGCCAGCAGCCTAAACTATGGCTACACCTTC
CDR3 protein: CASSLNYGYTF
V gene: TRBV9
J gene: TRBJ1-2
clone size: NA
D gene: NA

CDR3 DNA: TGTGCCAGCAGCTTGGGGAGGGTCTACGAGCAGTACTTC
CDR3 protein: CASSLGRVYEQYF
V gene: TRBV5-7
J gene: TRBJ2-7
clone size: NA
D gene: NA

CDR3 DNA: TGTGCCAGCTCCTATAGCGGATCCTACAATGAGCAGTTCTTC
CDR3 protein: CASSYSGSYNEQFF
V gene: TRBV9
J gene: TRBJ2-1
clone size: NA
D gene: NA

CDR3 DNA: TGTGCCTGGAGTAGCATGAGCGACGAGCAGTACTTC
CDR3 protein: CAWSSMSDEQYF
V gene: TRBV30
J gene: TRBJ2-7
clone size: NA
D gene: NA

CDR3 DNA: TGTGCCAGCAGCTTCACCCTGGAAGCCGGGACTACGAATGAGCAGTTCTTC
CDR3 protein: CASSFTLEAGTTNEQFF
V gene: TRBV7-3
J gene: TRBJ2-1
clone size: NA
D gene: TRBD2

CDR3 DNA: TGTGCCAGCAGCACCTACAGGGGCGCTAGCTATGGCTACACCTTC
CDR3 protein: CASSTYRGASYGYTF
V gene: TRBV6-5
J gene: TRBJ1-2
clone size: NA
D gene: TRBD1

CDR3 DNA: TGTGCCAGCAGTTTCAGGCGTGATCAGCCCCAGCATTTT
CDR3 protein: CASSFRRDQPQHF
V gene: TRBV27
J gene: TRBJ1-5
clone size: NA
D gene: NA

CDR3 DNA: TGTGCCAGCAGCTTGGCGGGGAAATTCAATGAGCAGTTCTTC
CDR3 protein: CASSLAGKFNEQFF
V gene: TRBV5-6
J gene: TRBJ2-1
clone size: NA
D gene: NA

CDR3 DNA: TGTGCCAGCAGCTTAGCGGGAGGGACACAAGAGACCCAGTACTTC
CDR3 protein: CASSLAGGTQETQYF
V gene: TRBV7-3
J gene: TRBJ2-5
clone size: NA
D gene: TRBD2

CDR3 DNA: TGTGCCAGCAGCACCACGGGGGGGCCCTACAATGAGCAGTTCTTC
CDR3 protein: CASSTTGGPYNEQFF
V gene: TRBV7-3
J gene: TRBJ2-1
clone size: once
D gene: TRBD2

CDR3 DNA: TGTGCCAGCAGTGACCTCCTCCTAGGGGGGGAATCTAACTATGGCTACACCTTC
CDR3 protein: CASSDLLLGGESNYGYTF
V gene: TRBV2
J gene: TRBJ1-2
clone size: NA
D gene: NA

CDR3 DNA: TGTGCCAGTAAATGGGACTTGTACACTGAAGCTTTCTTT
CDR3 protein: CASKWDLYTEAFF
V gene: TRBV19
J gene: TRBJ1-1
clone size: NA
D gene: NA

CDR3 DNA: TGTGCCAGCAGTGAAATTTGGGGCAGGGGGAATCAGCCCCAGCATTTT
CDR3 protein: CASSEIWGRGNQPQHF
V gene: TRBV2
J gene: TRBJ1-5
clone size: NA
D gene: TRBD1

CDR3 DNA: TGTGCCGTCTCGTACGGAGTAAATCAGCCCCAGCATTTT
CDR3 protein: CAVSYGVNQPQHF
V gene: TRBV6-6
J gene: TRBJ1-5
clone size: once
D gene: NA

CDR3 DNA: TGTGCCAGTTATGACAGGGTAGGAAACACCATATATTTT
CDR3 protein: CASYDRVGNTIYF
V gene: TRBV19
J gene: TRBJ1-3
clone size: NA
D gene: TRBD1

CDR3 DNA: TGTGCCACCGGGCAGGGAGGGTCCTACAATGAGCAGTTCTTC
CDR3 protein: CATGQGGSYNEQFF
V gene: TRBV15
J gene: TRBJ2-1
clone size: once
D gene: TRBD2

CDR3 DNA: TGTGCCAGCAGTTACGGGACAGCGGGGGGTTTTGTTTTT
CDR3 protein: CASSYGTAGGFVF
V gene: TRBV6-5
J gene: TRBJ1-1
clone size: few
D gene: TRBD1

CDR3 DNA: TGTGCCAGTAGTATAAGCGGGAGAGGAAGAGAGACCCAGTACTTC
CDR3 protein: CASSISGRGRETQYF
V gene: TRBV19
J gene: TRBJ2-5
clone size: few
D gene: TRBD2

CDR3 DNA: TGTGCCAGCAGTAAGACAGGGAACAGCTACAATGAGCAGTTCTTC
CDR3 protein: CASSKTGNSYNEQFF
V gene: TRBV7-7
J gene: TRBJ2-1
clone size: NA
D gene: TRBD1

CDR3 DNA: TGTGCCAGCAGCTTTTCCTTAGGGGCCCAAGAGACCCAGTACTTC
CDR3 protein: CASSFSLGAQETQYF
V gene: TRBV7-9
J gene: TRBJ2-5
clone size: NA
D gene: NA

CDR3 DNA: TGTGCCACGGCCGACCAGGGTGGGTCCTACGAGCAGTACTTC
CDR3 protein: CATADQGGSYEQYF
V gene: TRBV10-3
J gene: TRBJ2-7
clone size: once
D gene: NA

CDR3 DNA: TGTGCCAGCAGGGATCAGGGTAAAATGGAGGGAGCTGAAGCTTTCTTT
CDR3 protein: CASRDQGKMEGAEAFF
V gene: TRBV7-9
J gene: TRBJ1-1
clone size: NA
D gene: NA

CDR3 DNA: TGTGCCAGCAGCAAAGTGAGGAGGGATTTACGGGAGGAATCTAGTTACTACGAGCAGTACTTC
CDR3 protein: CASSKVRRDLREESSYYEQYF
V gene: TRBV21-1
J gene: TRBJ2-7
clone size: NA
D gene: NA

CDR3 DNA: TGCGCCAGCAGCTCAGGGACAGGGAAATCAAATGAGCAGTTCTTC
CDR3 protein: CASSSGTGKSNEQFF
V gene: TRBV5-1
J gene: TRBJ2-1
clone size: NA
D gene: TRBD1

CDR3 DNA: TGTGCCAGCAGCACGCAGGGGGTTTATGAGACCCAGTACTTC
CDR3 protein: CASSTQGVYETQYF
V gene: TRBV7-7
J gene: TRBJ2-5
clone size: NA
D gene: TRBD1

CDR3 DNA: TGTGCCAGCAGTTCCGACTTTACCAGCTCCTACAATGAGCAGTTCTTC
CDR3 protein: CASSSDFTSSYNEQFF
V gene: TRBV28
J gene: TRBJ2-1
clone size: NA
D gene: NA

CDR3 DNA: TGTGCCAGCAGTCCAGCGGGAGTCCCCTACGAGCAGTACTTC
CDR3 protein: CASSPAGVPYEQYF
V gene: TRBV6-5
J gene: TRBJ2-7
clone size: NA
D gene: TRBD2

CDR3 DNA: TGTGCCAGCAGCCAAGATATGAACCAGCGGGAGAACAATGAGCAGTTCTTC
CDR3 protein: CASSQDMNQRENNEQFF
V gene: TRBV4-2
J gene: TRBJ2-1
clone size: NA
D gene: TRBD2

CDR3 DNA: TGTGCCAGCAGCGTAGACAGGTCCACTGAAGCTTTCTTT
CDR3 protein: CASSVDRSTEAFF
V gene: TRBV7-2
J gene: TRBJ1-1
clone size: NA
D gene: NA

CDR3 DNA: TGTGCCAGCAGCCCGGGACTAGCGGGAATTTACGAGCAGTACTTC
CDR3 protein: CASSPGLAGIYEQYF
V gene: TRBV5-4
J gene: TRBJ2-7
clone size: NA
D gene: TRBD2

CDR3 DNA: TGTGCCAGCAGTGGGTGGGCGGGAAAACTGTTTTTT
CDR3 protein: CASSGWAGKLFF
V gene: TRBV6-1
J gene: TRBJ1-4
clone size: NA
D gene: NA

CDR3 DNA: TGTGCCAGCAGCGCCCGCGGGGCGGGGGTCTACAATGAGCAGTTCTTC
CDR3 protein: CASSARGAGVYNEQFF
V gene: TRBV5-1
J gene: TRBJ2-1
clone size: once
D gene: TRBD2

CDR3 DNA: TGTGCCAGCAGTGAACGGGGGGAGACCCAGTACTTC
CDR3 protein: CASSERGETQYF
V gene: TRBV6-1
J gene: TRBJ2-5
clone size: NA
D gene: NA

CDR3 DNA: TGTGCCAGCAGGCGAGGACTAGCATCCGGTGCCAAAAACATTCAGTACTTC
CDR3 protein: CASRRGLASGAKNIQYF
V gene: TRBV2
J gene: TRBJ2-4
clone size: NA
D gene: TRBD2

CDR3 DNA: TGTGCCAGCAGCCAATGGACAGGGGCAAATAATTCACCCCTCCACTTT
CDR3 protein: CASSQWTGANNSPLHF
V gene: TRBV14
J gene: TRBJ1-6
clone size: NA
D gene: TRBD1

CDR3 DNA: TGTGCCAGCAGTGAAAGAGAGGCAGGGGGTAAATATGGCTACACCTTC
CDR3 protein: CASSEREAGGKYGYTF
V gene: TRBV6-1
J gene: TRBJ1-2
clone size: few
D gene: TRBD1

CDR3 DNA: TGTGCCAGCAGTGCCGAGTCAAGCGGGGAGCTGTTTTTT
CDR3 protein: CASSAESSGELFF
V gene: TRBV6-4
J gene: TRBJ2-2
clone size: NA
D gene: NA

CDR3 DNA: TGTGCCAGCAGTTTAGTCCGGGGGTTCTCTGGAAACACCATATATTTT
CDR3 protein: CASSLVRGFSGNTIYF
V gene: TRBV27
J gene: TRBJ1-3
clone size: NA
D gene: NA

CDR3 DNA: TGCGCCAGCAGCAATGGGGCCCTCGATAACTATGGCTACACCTTC
CDR3 protein: CASSNGALDNYGYTF
V gene: TRBV5-1
J gene: TRBJ1-2
clone size: NA
D gene: NA

CDR3 DNA: TGTGCCAGCACGAGACAGCCTTCCATGACCACTGAAGCTTTCTTT
CDR3 protein: CASTRQPSMTTEAFF
V gene: TRBV6-1
J gene: TRBJ1-1
clone size: NA
D gene: NA

CDR3 DNA: TGTGCCACCAGCAGAACAAAGGGGCAGAATGTCAACTATGGCTACACCTTC
CDR3 protein: CATSRTKGQNVNYGYTF
V gene: TRBV15
J gene: TRBJ1-2
clone size: once
D gene: NA

CDR3 DNA: TGTGCCAGCAGCTACCGGGACAGTCTGGACGAGCAGTACTTC
CDR3 protein: CASSYRDSLDEQYF
V gene: TRBV11-2
J gene: TRBJ2-7
clone size: few
D gene: TRBD1

CDR3 DNA: TGCAGCGTTGAAGGTGGTCCAGCAGGGCAGTCCGGGGAGCTGTTTTTT
CDR3 protein: CSVEGGPAGQSGELFF
V gene: TRBV29-1
J gene: TRBJ2-2
clone size: NA
D gene: NA

CDR3 DNA: TGTGCAAGTCGCTTAGCGTTACGACAGGGCGTAGAAACTGAAGCTTTCTTT
CDR3 protein: CASRLALRQGVETEAFF
V gene: TRBV12-2
J gene: TRBJ1-1
clone size: NA
D gene: NA

CDR3 DNA: TGTGCCAGCAGCTTAACGTTTAACAGGGAAAAGGGAAACACCATATATTTT
CDR3 protein: CASSLTFNREKGNTIYF
V gene: TRBV7-3
J gene: TRBJ1-3
clone size: NA
D gene: NA

CDR3 DNA: TGTGCCAGCAGCTTGTCCCACAGGGGAGGTAACTATGGCTACACCTTC
CDR3 protein: CASSLSHRGGNYGYTF
V gene: TRBV11-2
J gene: TRBJ1-2
clone size: NA
D gene: TRBD1

CDR3 DNA: TGTGCCAGCAGCCCCCAGGGGACCTTCACTGAAGCTTTCTTT
CDR3 protein: CASSPQGTFTEAFF
V gene: TRBV9
J gene: TRBJ1-1
clone size: NA
D gene: NA

CDR3 DNA: TGTGCCAGCAACGCAGGGGATCAGCCCCAGCATTTT
CDR3 protein: CASNAGDQPQHF
V gene: TRBV28
J gene: TRBJ1-5
clone size: few
D gene: NA

CDR3 DNA: TGCAGCGTGCCTAGAGTGCATGAGCAGTTCTTC
CDR3 protein: CSVPRVHEQFF
V gene: TRBV29-1
J gene: TRBJ2-1
clone size: NA
D gene: NA